These 31 T cell receptor beta chains came from one sample sequenced in a study of T-cell memory formation after mild COVID-19. A single record per CDR3 protein comes from TCRdb applying MiXCR to the 5' RACE reads. This sample has roughly 150,000 distinct CDR3 sequences, with around 15% found just once. The specimen sequenced was PBMCs or a T cell subset sorted from them (not recorded which). These TCRs come from an adult woman who had mild COVID-19 (a few samples of this study predate the infection). Cell type and time point are not known.

This clonotype was picked up many times. J is TRBJ2-1 and V is TRBV7-9; the D call may be TRBD1 or TRBD2 (5 bases each). The CDR3 is made up of 15 amino acids. Germline V lookup: CDR1 SEHNR, CDR2 FQNEAQ (reference sequence). The V end was cut by 3 bases, the J end by 6 bases, with 15 bases between. As DNA, the CDR3 is TGTGCCAGCAGCTTTCCGACCGGGACGGGCAATGAGCAGTTCTTC. Protein product: CASSFPTGTGNEQFF.

The sample holds many counts of this clonotype. The genes are TRBV6-5 and TRBJ2-5; no reliable D call. Trimming left V 2 bases short and J 1 base short, with 17 bases between. Looked up from germline, CDR1 is MNHEY and CDR2 is SVGAGI. The CDR3 length is 17 residues. The CDR3 here is CASSYNNVGGIQETQYF. CDR3 nucleotides: TGTGCCAGCAGTTACAACAACGTCGGCGGTATCCAAGAGACCCAGTACTTC.

This chain joins TRBV9 and TRBJ2-1; perhaps D is TRBD1 or TRBD2 (5 bases each). The CDR3 is 13 residues long. Trimming left V 0 bases short and J 8 bases short, with 9 bases between. Germline CDR1 reads SGDLS; CDR2 reads YYNGEE. CDR3 sequence (DNA): TGTGCCAGCAGCGTAGGTGTGGGGGATGAGCAGTTCTTC. This encodes CASSVGVGDEQFF.

The genes are TRBV7-3 and TRBJ1-1; no firm D call. CDR3 length equals 13 residues. The germline V and J ends were trimmed by 1 base and 2 bases, with 5 bases remaining between them. Germline values: CDR1 SGHTA, CDR2 FQGTGA. The CDR3 protein is CASSLMGNTEAFF. CDR3 nucleotides: TGTGCCAGCAGCTTAATGGGAAACACTGAAGCTTTCTTT.

A few counts support this clonotype. The chain joins TRBV7-9 to TRBJ2-3; 9 bases agree with TRBD1. The CDR3 loop spans 15 amino acids. V was pared by 7 bases and J by 6 bases, with 11 bases of the junction left unmatched. Germline CDR1 is SEHNR and CDR2 is FQNEAQ (reference sequence). The chain's CDR3 is CASNGDGTGYDTQYF. The CDR3 DNA reads TGTGCCAGCAACGGGGACGGGACAGGGTACGATACGCAGTATTTT.

This clonotype was recorded a few times. The rearrangement joins TRBV9 to TRBJ2-7, with a tentative D call TRBD2 (6 bases). Per germline, CDR1 SGDLS and CDR2 YYNGEE. Trimming removed 4 bases at V and 6 bases at J, with 17 bases between. The CDR3 contains 14 residues. The CDR3 sequence: CASSPDGGASEQYF. The CDR3 bases are TGTGCCAGCAGCCCAGACGGGGGAGCGAGCGAGCAGTACTTC.

In its sample, this clonotype was seen a few times. The chain joins TRBV7-9 to TRBJ2-7; D unclear. V lost 8 bases and J lost 1, with 12 bases in between. CDR3 length: 13 residues. The germline V gene encodes CDR1 SEHNR and CDR2 FQNEAQ (reference sequence). DNA of the CDR3: TGTGCCAGCGAAGGTTCGAGGTCCTACGAGCAGTACTTC. It yields the protein CASEGSRSYEQYF.

There are a few counts of this clonotype. This sequence joins TRBV21-1 and TRBJ2-7; TRBD2, the table's D call, was not compared with the DNA. TRBV21-1 constitutes a pseudogene. The CDR3 runs 14 residues. DNA for the CDR3: TGTGCCAGCAGCAAAGCCGGGCCTGGTGGCGAGCAGTACTTC. Translation: CASSKAGPGGEQYF.

The chain joins TRBV15 to TRBJ1-1; D is ambiguous. V was pared by 3 bases and J by 0 bases, with 11 bases between. The CDR3 is 15 amino acids. Germline CDR1 and CDR2: LNHNV and YYDKDF (reference sequence). In DNA, the CDR3 is TGTGCCACCAGCAGTGATACCGAGGTGAACACTGAAGCTTTCTTT. Amino acids: CATSSDTEVNTEAFF.

This clonotype was seen ten or more times. The chain recombines TRBV7-2 with TRBJ2-5; D remains unclear. Germline CDR1 reads SGHTA; CDR2 reads FQGNSA. CDR3 length: 15 amino acids. V lost 1 base and J lost 4, with 13 bases in between. The CDR3 coding sequence is TGTGCCAGCAGCTTAGTCCTGACTTGGGGAGAGACCCAGTACTTC. This translates into CASSLVLTWGETQYF. Full variable domain (remainder filled in from reference TRBV7-2 and TRBJ2-5): GAGVSQSPSNKVTEKGKDVELRCDPISGHTALYWYRQSLGQGLEFLIYFQGNSAPDKSGLPSDRFSAERTGGSVSTLTIQRTQQEDSAVYLCASSLVLTWGETQYFGPGTRLLVL.

This clonotype has a handful of counts. V is TRBV7-9 and J is TRBJ1-2, with 9 bases identical to TRBD1. With 5 bases clipped from V and 4 bases from J, the junction kept 17 bases outside the gene matches. This CDR3 has 18 residues. Germline V gives CDR1 SEHNR, CDR2 FQNEAQ (reference sequence). CDR3 DNA sequence: TGTGCCAGCAGCAAGTTAAGACAGGGGGATCCTAGCGGCTATGGCTACACCTTC. It translates to CASSKLRQGDPSGYGYTF.

The rearrangement joins TRBV12-3 or TRBV12-4 to TRBJ2-6; no clear D. Trimming removed 11 bases from V and 0 bases from J, with 23 bases in between. The CDR3 is made up of 18 amino acids. In nucleotides, the CDR3 is TGTGCCGGCACCCTGCCCGAGGCCCTTCTCTCTGGGGCCAACGTCCTGACTTTC. Encoded protein: CAGTLPEALLSGANVLTF.

This clonotype was seen a handful of times. The chain couples TRBV12-3 or TRBV12-4 to TRBJ2-3, with D unresolved. Trimming pared 3 bases from V and 2 bases from J, leaving 6 bases between. The CDR3 is made up of 13 amino acids. The CDR3 DNA follows: TGTGCCAGCAGTTTGGTGGACACAGATACGCAGTATTTT. It codes for CASSLVDTDTQYF.

This clonotype came up a few times. The rearrangement links TRBV7-9 to TRBJ1-5; TRBD1 aligns across 7 bases. The CDR3 is 14 amino acids. V lost 6 bases to trimming and J lost 3 bases; unmatched junction nucleotides: 5. Germline assignment: CDR1 SEHNR and CDR2 FQNEAQ (reference sequence). CDR3 coding DNA: TGTGCCAGCAGTTCCGGACAGGTCAATCAGCCCCAGCATTTT. Translated, it gives CASSSGQVNQPQHF.

The chain is built from TRBV5-6 and TRBJ2-7; D might be TRBD1 or TRBD2, each matching 6 bases. This CDR3 spans 16 amino acids. CDR1 and CDR2 (germline): SGHDT, YYEEEE. V dropped 5 bases and J dropped 2 bases, with 20 bases sitting between them. The CDR3 coding sequence is TGTGCCAGCAGTAGGGGGGTTAACGAGAGCCCCTACGAGCAGTACTTC. It is translated as CASSRGVNESPYEQYF.

This clonotype appeared a few times. This rearrangement joins TRBV7-9 to TRBJ2-1; 8 positions agree with TRBD1. V trimming: 3 bases; J trimming: 3 bases; junction bases outside the gene matches: 7. Germline values: CDR1 SEHNR, CDR2 FQNEAQ (reference sequence). The CDR3 is made up of 16 amino acids. CDR3 amino acids: CASSFLQGAVYNEQFF. The CDR3, as DNA: TGTGCCAGCAGCTTCCTCCAGGGGGCAGTCTACAATGAGCAGTTCTTC.

This clonotype was counted between two and nine times. The rearrangement uses TRBV6-5 and TRBJ2-3; either TRBD1 or TRBD2 may supply D (6 bases each). Germline CDR1 and CDR2: MNHEY and SVGAGI. CDR3 length: 15 residues. Trimming shortened V by 2 bases and J by 2 bases, and 11 bases separated the two germline ends. CDR3 residues: CASSYGGRITDTQYF. The CDR3, as DNA: TGTGCCAGCAGTTACGGGGGGCGTATCACAGATACGCAGTATTTT.

This clonotype has more than one count but fewer than ten. The rearrangement links TRBV11-2 to TRBJ2-7; 10 bases align to TRBD1. V lost 5 bases, J lost 3 bases, and 10 bases stayed unmatched. The CDR3 contains 16 residues. Germline V gene lookup returns CDR1 SGHAT and CDR2 FQNNGV. The CDR3 here is CASSHSRDRGFYEQYF. The CDR3 DNA sequence: TGTGCCAGCAGCCACAGCCGGGACAGGGGATTCTACGAGCAGTACTTC.

This clonotype was found a few times. The chain carries TRBV7-9 and TRBJ2-5, with 8 bases that match TRBD1. Germline assignment: CDR1 SEHNR and CDR2 FQNEAQ (reference sequence). Trimming removed 4 bases from V and 2 bases from J; junction bases left unmatched: 3. The CDR3 length is 14 residues. The CDR3 nucleotides are TGTGCCAGCAGCTCGGGACAGGAGCAAGAGACCCAGTACTTC. Protein sequence: CASSSGQEQETQYF.

This clonotype has only a few counts. The chain is built from TRBV12-3 or TRBV12-4 and TRBJ2-3; no clear D. Trimming stripped 3 bases from V and 4 bases from J, with 5 bases between. This CDR3 has 12 amino acids. The CDR3 DNA follows: TGTGCCAGCAGTTTTGGGCCAGATACGCAGTATTTT. Translation: CASSFGPDTQYF.

The V gene is TRBV7-6, the J gene TRBJ2-2, with 8 bases aligning to TRBD1. V shed 5 bases and J 4 bases; nucleotides not matched to a gene: 9. Germline V gene lookup returns CDR1 SGHVS and CDR2 FNYEAQ. The CDR3 sequence is 16 residues long. The chain's CDR3 is CASSPTGVPSTGELFF. CDR3 nucleotides: TGTGCCAGCAGCCCGACAGGGGTACCCTCCACCGGGGAGCTGTTTTTT.

This chain joins TRBV6-5 and TRBJ2-1; 8 nucleotides agree with TRBD2. The CDR3 is 13 residues long. V dropped 2 bases and J dropped 6; count of bases not matched to a gene: 0. Germline assignment: CDR1 MNHEY and CDR2 SVGAGI. The CDR3: CASSYRGGNEQFF. In DNA form, the CDR3 reads TGTGCCAGCAGTTACCGGGGGGGCAATGAGCAGTTCTTC.

This clonotype was seen a handful of times. The chain couples TRBV6-2 or TRBV6-3 to TRBJ1-5, with D possibly being TRBD1 (5 bases). V was clipped by 2 bases and J by 2 bases, with 13 bases between them. The CDR3 is 16 residues long. Germline lookup yields CDR1 MNHEY and CDR2 SVGEGT. For the CDR3, the DNA is TGTGCCAGCAGTTACATGACACTCAGGGGCAATCAGCCCCAGCATTTT. Its protein is CASSYMTLRGNQPQHF.

In this sample, this clonotype turned up a few times. This chain uses TRBV4-1 with TRBJ1-1; D is undetermined. Germline-derived CDR1 and CDR2 are MGHRA and YSYEKL. The CDR3 has 14 residues. The V and J ends lost 0 bases and 1 base respectively, with 6 bases between them. The CDR3 reads CASSQDYGNTEAFF. In nucleotides, the CDR3 is TGCGCCAGCAGCCAAGATTACGGGAACACTGAAGCTTTCTTT.

This clonotype showed up many times. V and J are TRBV3-1 and TRBJ2-6; 7 bases are a match to TRBD1. After removal of 8 bases from V and 2 bases from J, the junction contained 6 bases not matched to a gene. There are 15 residues in the CDR3. Germline-derived CDR1 and CDR2 are LGHDT and YNNKEL (reference sequence). The chain's CDR3 is CASATGVAGANVLTF. CDR3 bases: TGTGCCAGCGCCACAGGGGTTGCTGGGGCCAACGTCCTGACTTTC.

The rearrangement joins TRBV3-1 to TRBJ2-7, with D perhaps TRBD2 (5 bases). Trimming shortened V by 5 bases and J by 3 bases, and 23 bases separated the two germline ends. Germline assignment: CDR1 LGHDT and CDR2 YNNKEL (reference sequence). This CDR3 is built from 17 residues. CDR3 sequence: CASSSGPNGLGYYEQYF. The CDR3, as DNA: TGTGCCAGCAGCAGTGGTCCCAACGGACTGGGGTACTACGAGCAGTACTTC.

This clonotype appeared a few times. This chain connects TRBV4-1 to TRBJ1-5; D remains ambiguous. Germline V CDR1 and CDR2: MGHRA, YSYEKL. The CDR3 runs 14 residues. V was trimmed by 1 base and J by 6 bases, leaving 10 bases between them. The CDR3 nucleotides read TGCGCCAGCAGCCAAGCGGGGTCGGGTCAGCCCCAGCATTTT. Translating it yields CASSQAGSGQPQHF.

This clonotype showed up just a few times. The chain has TRBV11-2 and TRBJ2-5; D perhaps matches TRBD1 (5 bases). V was clipped by 0 bases and J by 0 bases, with 8 bases between them. Germline loops: CDR1 SGHAT, CDR2 FQNNGV. The CDR3 runs 15 residues. In DNA, the CDR3 is TGTGCCAGCAGCTTAGAATACAGGAACCAAGAGACCCAGTACTTC. This translates into CASSLEYRNQETQYF.

There are many counts of this clonotype. The V gene is TRBV20-1, the J gene TRBJ2-7, with 9 bases matching TRBD1. The V gene's germline CDR1 is DFQATT and CDR2 SNEGSKA (reference sequence). This CDR3 is built from 15 residues. J was trimmed by 4 bases and V by 0 bases; bases with no gene match: 7. The CDR3 DNA is TGCAGTGCTAGAGACCCGGGACAGGGTGCTTACGAGCAGTACTTC. Protein sequence: CSARDPGQGAYEQYF.

This clonotype was found many times. The chain links TRBV7-9 to TRBJ2-7; 8 bases map to TRBD1. Germline CDR1 and CDR2: SEHNR and FQNEAQ (reference sequence). Losses at the gene ends were 1 base for V and 2 bases for J; bases not matched to a gene: 4. This CDR3 region has 15 residues. The CDR3 nucleotides are TGTGCCAGCAGCTTAGTCGGACAGGGCCCCTACGAGCAGTACTTC. Protein sequence: CASSLVGQGPYEQYF.

V is TRBV25-1 and J is TRBJ2-7; perhaps D is TRBD1 or TRBD2 (6 bases each). The CDR3 spans 14 residues. Per the germline V gene, CDR1 is MGHDK and CDR2 is SYGVNS. Trimming took off 3 bases at V and 5 bases at J, with 14 bases between the two ends. The CDR3 DNA sequence: TGTGCCAGCAGTGATAGGGGGGCCGGGGACGAGCAGTACTTC. It specifies CASSDRGAGDEQYF.